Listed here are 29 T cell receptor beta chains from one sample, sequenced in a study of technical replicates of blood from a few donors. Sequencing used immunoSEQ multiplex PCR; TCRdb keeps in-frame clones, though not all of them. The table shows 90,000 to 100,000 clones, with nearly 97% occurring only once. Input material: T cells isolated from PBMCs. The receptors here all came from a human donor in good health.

The DNA for the CDR3 is TGTGCCAGTAGCCATTTCGGACAGGGTAATCAGCCCCAGCATTTT. Its translation: CASSHFGQGNQPQHF. The chain recombines TRBV19 with TRBJ1-5; 8 bases line up with TRBD1. The length of the CDR3 is 15 residues. Looked up from germline, CDR1 is LNHDA and CDR2 is SQIVND (reference sequence). J gave up 4 bases and V 6 bases, and 8 bases lay outside the gene matches. The entire variable domain, with the rest obtained from reference TRBV19 and TRBJ1-5, is as follows: DGGITQSPKYLFRKEGQNVTLSCEQNLNHDAMYWYRQDPGQGLRLIYYSQIVNDFQKGDIAEGYSVSREKKESFPLTVTSAQKNPTAFYLCASSHFGQGNQPQHFGDGTRLSIL.

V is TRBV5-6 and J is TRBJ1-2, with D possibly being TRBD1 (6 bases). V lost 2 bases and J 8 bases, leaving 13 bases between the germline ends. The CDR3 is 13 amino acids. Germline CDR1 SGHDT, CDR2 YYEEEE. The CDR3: CASSLTGSGGYTF. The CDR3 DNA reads TGTGCCAGCAGCTTAACAGGGTCAGGCGGCTACACCTTC.

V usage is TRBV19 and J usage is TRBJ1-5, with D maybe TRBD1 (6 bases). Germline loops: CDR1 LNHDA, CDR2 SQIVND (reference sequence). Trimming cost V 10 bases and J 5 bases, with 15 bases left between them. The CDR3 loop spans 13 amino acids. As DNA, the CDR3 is TGTGCCACCAAGAGCAGGGGCGATCAGCCCCAGCATTTT. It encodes CATKSRGDQPQHF.

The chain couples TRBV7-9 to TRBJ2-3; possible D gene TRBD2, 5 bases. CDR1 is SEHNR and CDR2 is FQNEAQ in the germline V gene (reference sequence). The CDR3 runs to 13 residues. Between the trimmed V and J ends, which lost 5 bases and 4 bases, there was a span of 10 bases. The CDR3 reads CASSGGASDTQYF. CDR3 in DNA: TGTGCCAGCAGCGGAGGTGCTTCAGATACGCAGTATTTT.

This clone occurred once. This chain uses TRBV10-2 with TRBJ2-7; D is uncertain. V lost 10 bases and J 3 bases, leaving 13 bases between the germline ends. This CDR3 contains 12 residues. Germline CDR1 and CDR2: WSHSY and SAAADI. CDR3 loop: CATRVGYYEQYF. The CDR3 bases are TGCGCCACCCGGGTTGGCTACTACGAGCAGTACTTC.

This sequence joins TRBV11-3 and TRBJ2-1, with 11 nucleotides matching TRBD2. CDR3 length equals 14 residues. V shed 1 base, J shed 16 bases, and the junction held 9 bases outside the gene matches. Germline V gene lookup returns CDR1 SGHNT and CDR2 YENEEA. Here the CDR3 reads CASSLGDVAGGPFF. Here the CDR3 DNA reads TGTGCCAGCAGCTTAGGAGACGTAGCGGGGGGGCCCTTCTTC. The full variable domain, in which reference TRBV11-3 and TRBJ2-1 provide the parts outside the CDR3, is EAGVVQSPRYKIIEKKQPVAFWCNPISGHNTLYWYLQNLGQGPELLIRYENEEAVDDSQLPKDRFSAERLKGVDSTLKIQPAELGDSAVYLCASSLGDVAGGPFFGPGTRLTVL.

CDR3 nucleotide sequence: TGTGCCAGCAGTCTCTGGACAGGGATGAACACTGAAGCTTTCTTT. Encoded protein: CASSLWTGMNTEAFF. The chain carries TRBV14 and TRBJ1-1; 8 nucleotides agree with TRBD1. The CDR3 spans 15 residues. Germline V lookup: CDR1 SGHDN, CDR2 FVKESK. Germline trimming cut 6 bases from V and 0 bases from J; bases unmatched to any gene: 6.

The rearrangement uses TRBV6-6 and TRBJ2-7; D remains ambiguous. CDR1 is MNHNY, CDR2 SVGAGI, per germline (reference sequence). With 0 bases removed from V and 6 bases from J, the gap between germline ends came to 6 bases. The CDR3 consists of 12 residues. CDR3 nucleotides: TGTGCCAGCAGTTACTCGAACTCCGAGCAGTACTTC. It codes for CASSYSNSEQYF.

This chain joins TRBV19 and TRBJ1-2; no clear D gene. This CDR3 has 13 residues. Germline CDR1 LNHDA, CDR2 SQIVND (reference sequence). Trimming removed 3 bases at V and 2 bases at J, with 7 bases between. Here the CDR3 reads CASSMNSNYGYTF. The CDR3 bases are TGTGCCAGTAGTATGAACAGCAACTATGGCTACACCTTC. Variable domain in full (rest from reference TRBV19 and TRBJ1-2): DGGITQSPKYLFRKEGQNVTLSCEQNLNHDAMYWYRQDPGQGLRLIYYSQIVNDFQKGDIAEGYSVSREKKESFPLTVTSAQKNPTAFYLCASSMNSNYGYTFGSGTRLTVV.

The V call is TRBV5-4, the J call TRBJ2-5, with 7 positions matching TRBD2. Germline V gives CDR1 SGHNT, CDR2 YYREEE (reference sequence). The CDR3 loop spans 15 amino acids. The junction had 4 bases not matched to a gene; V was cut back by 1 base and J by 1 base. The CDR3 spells CASSLWGGFQETQYF. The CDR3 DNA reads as TGTGCCAGCAGCTTGTGGGGGGGTTTCCAAGAGACCCAGTACTTC. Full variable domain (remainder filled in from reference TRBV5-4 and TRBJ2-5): ETGVTQSPTHLIKTRGQQVTLRCSSQSGHNTVSWYQQALGQGPQFIFQYYREEENGRGNFPPRFSGLQFPNYSSELNVNALELDDSALYLCASSLWGGFQETQYFGPGTRLLVL.

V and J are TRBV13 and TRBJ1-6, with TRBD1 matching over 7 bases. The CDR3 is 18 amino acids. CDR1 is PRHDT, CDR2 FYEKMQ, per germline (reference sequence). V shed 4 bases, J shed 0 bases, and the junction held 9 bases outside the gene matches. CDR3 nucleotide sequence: TGTGCCAGCAGCTCCCAACCACAGGGGCGCTCCTATAATTCACCCCTCCACTTT. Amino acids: CASSSQPQGRSYNSPLHF.

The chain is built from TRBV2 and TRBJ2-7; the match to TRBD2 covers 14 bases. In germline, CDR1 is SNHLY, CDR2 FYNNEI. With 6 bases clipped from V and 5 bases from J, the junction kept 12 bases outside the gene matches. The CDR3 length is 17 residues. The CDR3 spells CASRARLAGGLTHEQYF. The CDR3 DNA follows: TGTGCCAGCAGGGCTCGACTAGCGGGGGGGCTAACTCACGAGCAGTACTTC.

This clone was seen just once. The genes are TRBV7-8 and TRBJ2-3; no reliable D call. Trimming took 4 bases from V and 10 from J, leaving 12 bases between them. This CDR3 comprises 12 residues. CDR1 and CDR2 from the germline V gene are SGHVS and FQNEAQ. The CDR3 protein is CASSSTGWAQYF. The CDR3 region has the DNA TGTGCCAGCAGCTCCACGGGTTGGGCGCAGTATTTT.

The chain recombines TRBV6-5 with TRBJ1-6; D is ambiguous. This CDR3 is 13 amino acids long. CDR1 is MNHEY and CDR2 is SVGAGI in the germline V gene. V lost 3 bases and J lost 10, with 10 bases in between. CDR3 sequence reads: CASSYSEPSPLHF. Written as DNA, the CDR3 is TGTGCCAGCAGTTATTCGGAGCCCTCACCCCTCCACTTT.

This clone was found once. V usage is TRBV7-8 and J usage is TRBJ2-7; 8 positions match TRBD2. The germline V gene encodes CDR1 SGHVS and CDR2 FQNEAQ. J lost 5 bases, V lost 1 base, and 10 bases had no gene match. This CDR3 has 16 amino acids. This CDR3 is CASSLGSGTSSNEQYF. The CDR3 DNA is TGTGCCAGCAGCTTAGGATCCGGGACTAGTAGTAACGAGCAGTACTTC.

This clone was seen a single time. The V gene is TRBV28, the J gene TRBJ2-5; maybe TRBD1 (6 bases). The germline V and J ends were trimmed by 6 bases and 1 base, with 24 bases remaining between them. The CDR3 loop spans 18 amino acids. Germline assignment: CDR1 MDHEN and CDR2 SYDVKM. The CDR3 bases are TGTGCCAGCAGCCGTGGACAGCCCACGACCCCATCCCAAGAGACCCAGTACTTC. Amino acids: CASSRGQPTTPSQETQYF.

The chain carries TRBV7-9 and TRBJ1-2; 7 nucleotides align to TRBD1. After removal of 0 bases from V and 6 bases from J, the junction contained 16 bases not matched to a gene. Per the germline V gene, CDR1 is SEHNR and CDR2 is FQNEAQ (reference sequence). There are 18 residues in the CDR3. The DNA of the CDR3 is TGTGCCAGCAGCTTAGCCGTATTAAGAAGGACAGGATCAAATGGCTACACCTTC. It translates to CASSLAVLRRTGSNGYTF.

The CDR3 DNA follows: TGTGCCAGCCGGAGGTCGAGCAACTCCTACGAGCAGTACTTC. Translating gives CASRRSSNSYEQYF. V gene TRBV6-6 combines with J gene TRBJ2-7; D possibly corresponds to TRBD2 (5 bases). The CDR3 runs to 14 residues. The germline V and J ends were trimmed by 8 bases and 0 bases, with 14 bases remaining between them. Germline CDR1 reads MNHNY; CDR2 reads SVGAGI (reference sequence).

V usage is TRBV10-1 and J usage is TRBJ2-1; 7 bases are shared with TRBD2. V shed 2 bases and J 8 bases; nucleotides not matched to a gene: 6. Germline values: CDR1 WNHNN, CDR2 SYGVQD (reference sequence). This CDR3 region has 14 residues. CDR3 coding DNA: TGCGCCAGCAGTGAGGTCCGCGGGAGCGATGAGCAGTTCTTC. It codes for CASSEVRGSDEQFF.

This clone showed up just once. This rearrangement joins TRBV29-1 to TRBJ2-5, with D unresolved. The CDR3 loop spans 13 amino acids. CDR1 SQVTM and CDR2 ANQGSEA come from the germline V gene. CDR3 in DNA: TGCACCGGGTTGGCACCCGTTACAGAGACCCAGTACTTC. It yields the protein CTGLAPVTETQYF.

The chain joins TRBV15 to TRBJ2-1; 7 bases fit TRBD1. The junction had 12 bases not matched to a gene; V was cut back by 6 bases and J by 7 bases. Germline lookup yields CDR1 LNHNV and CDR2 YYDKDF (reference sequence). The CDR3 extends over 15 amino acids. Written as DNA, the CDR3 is TGTGCCACCAGTCACCCCCTACAGGGGCTAAATGAGCAGTTCTTC. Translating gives CATSHPLQGLNEQFF.

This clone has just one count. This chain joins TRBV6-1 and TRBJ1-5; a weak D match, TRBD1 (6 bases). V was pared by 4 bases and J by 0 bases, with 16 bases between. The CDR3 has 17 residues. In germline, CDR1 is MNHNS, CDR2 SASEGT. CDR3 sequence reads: CASSVLFGTFSNQPQHF. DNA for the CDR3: TGTGCCAGCAGTGTCCTATTCGGGACATTTAGCAATCAGCCCCAGCATTTT.

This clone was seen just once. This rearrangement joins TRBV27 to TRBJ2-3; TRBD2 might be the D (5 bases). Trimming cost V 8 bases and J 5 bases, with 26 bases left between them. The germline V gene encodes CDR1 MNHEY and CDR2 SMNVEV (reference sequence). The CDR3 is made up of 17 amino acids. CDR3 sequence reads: CASRITFGVGLLDTQYF. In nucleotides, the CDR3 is TGTGCCAGCCGCATAACTTTCGGGGTAGGATTGTTAGATACGCAGTATTTT.

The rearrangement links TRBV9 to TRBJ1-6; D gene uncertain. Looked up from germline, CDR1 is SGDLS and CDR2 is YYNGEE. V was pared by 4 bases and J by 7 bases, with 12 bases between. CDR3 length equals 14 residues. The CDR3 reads CASSSGSGNSPLHF. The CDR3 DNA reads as TGTGCCAGCAGCTCCGGTTCGGGGAATTCACCCCTCCACTTT.

CDR3 region: CASSFSRGQSNFNEQFF. In DNA, the CDR3 is TGTGCCAGCAGCTTCAGCAGGGGCCAGTCGAATTTCAATGAGCAGTTCTTC. The rearrangement links TRBV11-2 to TRBJ2-1, with D perhaps TRBD1 (6 bases). The CDR3 runs 17 residues. The V end was cut by 3 bases, the J end by 6 bases, with 21 bases between. CDR1 SGHAT and CDR2 FQNNGV come from the germline V gene.

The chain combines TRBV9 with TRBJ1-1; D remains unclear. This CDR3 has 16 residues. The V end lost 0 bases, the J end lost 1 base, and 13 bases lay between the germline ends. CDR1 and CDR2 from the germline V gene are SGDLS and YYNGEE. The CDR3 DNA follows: TGTGCCAGCAGCGTAGAGGGCGGGCTAGGGAACACTGAAGCTTTCTTT. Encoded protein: CASSVEGGLGNTEAFF.

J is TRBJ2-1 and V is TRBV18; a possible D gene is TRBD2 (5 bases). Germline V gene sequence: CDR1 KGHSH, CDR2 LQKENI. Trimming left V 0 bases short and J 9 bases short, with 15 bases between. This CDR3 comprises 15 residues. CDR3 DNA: TGTGCCAGCTCACCACCGGGCGGGCCGGACGGTGAGCAGTTCTTC. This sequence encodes CASSPPGGPDGEQFF.

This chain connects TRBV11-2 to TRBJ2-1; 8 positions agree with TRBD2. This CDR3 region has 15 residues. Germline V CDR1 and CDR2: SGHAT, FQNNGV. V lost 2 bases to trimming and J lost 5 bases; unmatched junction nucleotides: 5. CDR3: CASSLFGRGDNEQFF. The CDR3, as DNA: TGTGCCAGCAGCTTATTCGGGAGGGGGGACAATGAGCAGTTCTTC.

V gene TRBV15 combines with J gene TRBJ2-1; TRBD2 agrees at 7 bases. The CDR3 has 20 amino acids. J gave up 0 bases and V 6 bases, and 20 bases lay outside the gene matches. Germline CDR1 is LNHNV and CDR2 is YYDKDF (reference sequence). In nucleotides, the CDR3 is TGTGCCACCAGGGATACTAGCGCCCAAACTATAAGACGCTCCTACAATGAGCAGTTCTTC. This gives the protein CATRDTSAQTIRRSYNEQFF.